This paragraph reports one TCR beta chain. The antigen this receptor binds is unknown. There are no base qualities to consult, and no much larger clone falls within one base. Read against the paper, the sample's treatment or condition label means: approximately 9-day PBMC culture with coronavirus spike peptide pools or control peptides (ViraFEST assay). The study used the ViraFEST assay, which expanded antigen-specific T cells with peptide pools and then identified expanded clonotypes by TCR sequencing. The positive SARS-CoV-2 PCR tests of the convalescent patients were dated from March to December 2020, before the Alpha, Beta and Delta variants emerged in the United States. Each well held 2.1 million or so PBMCs cultured in IMDM containing about 5% human AB serum and roughly 9.7 IU/ml IL-2, with about 9.4 ug/ml peptide pools added. On days 3 and 7, half of the culture medium was replaced with fresh IL-2-containing medium. CD4+ T cells were isolated after approximately 10 days of culture through negative selection using the EasySep CD4+ T cell isolation kit. PBMCs were separated from whole blood using Ficoll-Paque Plus gradient centrifugation and then either used fresh or cryopreserved at -140C. Triplicate wells were generally used for each culture condition.

These data are taken from a study of vaccination and CD4 T cells after COVID-19 (dated by TCRdb to 2022 to 2024). In terms of the full investigation: Convalescent patients had a positive SARS-CoV-2 result on nasal swab PCR, and of these patients, several had mild disease and one had severe disease. In the convalescent cohort there were six males and four females, among whom were two Hispanic individuals, seven Caucasians, two Asians and one multiracial person. Participants received two doses of either the Pfizer-BioNTech BNT162b2 vaccine (n=8) or the Moderna mRNA-1273 vaccine (n=2). Post-COVID blood samples were collected from convalescent patients a median of roughly 100 days after diagnosis, with a range of about 35 to 161 days. The time from the second vaccine dose to post-vaccine blood sampling had a median of roughly 79 days and ranged from about 14 to 250 days. For stimulating the cultures, overlapping spike peptide pools were used, derived from SARS-CoV-2 as well as from the common cold coronaviruses HCoV-NL63, HCoV-OC43 and HCoV-229E. Control cultures used a CEFX viral epitope pool as positive control, an HIV-1 Nef peptide pool as negative control, or no peptide. The spike-specific CD4+ TCR repertoire was compared before and after mRNA vaccination in approximately 9 COVID-19 convalescent patients and a handful of infection-naive healthy vaccine recipients.

The paper as a whole reports these results and caveats: The number of convalescent patients in the study was relatively small, and the study did not examine early timepoints following natural infection. Among the post-vaccine SARS-CoV-2-reactive clones in convalescent patients, a median approximately 90% showed up only after vaccination, which suggests vaccine-specific priming. Of the vaccine-specific clones in convalescent patients, 304 of 307, or nearly all, reacted only to SARS-CoV-2 spike and did not cross-react with common cold coronaviruses. The median count of SARS-CoV-2-reactive clonotypes went up from 21 after infection to roughly 38 after vaccination, although the change was not significant.

The CDR3 covers 14 residues, taking in both the cysteine and the phenylalanine. CDR3 DNA only is kept here, 42 bases in frame from base 1. As encoded in the germline V gene, CDR1 is MNHEY while CDR2 is SVGEGT. The V end loses 6 bases and the J end loses 9 bases, and a stretch of 18 bases separates them. The library was built by means of PCR. TCR sequencing of DNA from cultured CD4+ T cells used the Oncomine TCR Beta short-read assay at the Johns Hopkins FTIC core. The QIAamp micro DNA kit was used to extract genomic DNA from the cultured CD4+ T cells. Oncomine TCR Beta libraries from cultured CD4+ T cells were pooled using unique dual indexes and sequenced on an Illumina iSeq 100. As for the original processing: Non-productive sequences were removed, and CDR3s that did not start with C, did not end with F or W, or were shorter than 7 amino acids were discarded. Antigen-specific clonotypes were identified using the MANAFEST web application through comparison of peptide-stimulated wells with reference and other culture wells. To be called positive, a clone needed an FDR below 0.05, an odds ratio above 5, and a productive frequency above 0.1% in at least two of three replicate wells. A clonotype was classed as cross-reactive if the clonotype showed significant expansion both in SARS-CoV-2 spike wells and in at least one common cold coronavirus spike condition. Levenshtein distances (stringdist) and unrooted phylogenetic trees (ape) in R version 3.6.1 were used to assess CDR3 homology. The public sequencing data were trimmed at Q25 with fastp and processed into clonotypes with MiXCR by TCRdb, which kept only in-frame beta chains. Rows are combined by CDR3 protein, so each entry shows the most common genes and DNA. TCRdb, not the authors, supplied the V and J calls. This sample is represented by about 4,400 distinct CDR3 sequences; around 50% of them were singletons. The ten largest make up 40% to 50% of the sample.

Recombination connected TRBV6-2 or TRBV6-3 to TRBJ2-1; the D region possibly corresponds to TRBD2 (7 bases align). Input material: CD4+ T cells from blood, cultured in vitro. The receptor comes from a human donor who had recovered from COVID-19. CDR3 sequence: CASRASGGGGEQFF. The DNA is as follows: TGTGCCAGCAGGGCTAGCGGAGGGGGAGGTGAGCAGTTCTTC.